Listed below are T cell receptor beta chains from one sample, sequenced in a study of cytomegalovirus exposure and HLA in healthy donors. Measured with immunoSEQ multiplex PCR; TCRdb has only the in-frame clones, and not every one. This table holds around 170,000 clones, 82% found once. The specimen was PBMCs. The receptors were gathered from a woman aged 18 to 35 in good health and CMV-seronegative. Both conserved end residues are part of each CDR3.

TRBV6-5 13 CASRAGGNSPLHF
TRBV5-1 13 CASSLVSTGELFF
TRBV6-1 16 CASSAFKAQVDYEQYF
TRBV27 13 CASSSTGNLRAFF
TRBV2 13 CASTGTPIYEQYF
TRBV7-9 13 CASTGRNNEKLFF
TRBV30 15 CAWNIGAVVYNEQFF
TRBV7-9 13 CASSFTGNSPLHF
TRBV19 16 CASSMWTGDSNQPQHF
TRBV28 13 CASKAENTGELFF